The clone carrying this T cell receptor beta chain was picked up a small number of times. Data came from immunoSEQ multiplex PCR; TCRdb stores just in-frame clones and leaves some out. This table has 150,000 to 200,000 clones, about 88% appearing once. Germline CDR1 is SGDLS and CDR2 is YYNGEE. The CDR3 length is 17 residues. Trimming took 0 bases from V and 2 from J; bases not matched to a gene: 5. This sample stems from a study of blood T cell repertoires in COVID-19. This chain joins TRBV9 and TRBJ1-6, with TRBD1 matching over 7 bases. The sample comprised peripheral blood. The sequence came from a man aged 35-49 years with active or convalescent COVID-19. The CDR3 region has the DNA TGTGCCAGCAGCGTAGGACAGGGAGCACCCTATAATTCACCCCTCCACTTT. Protein sequence: CASSVGQGAPYNSPLHF.